Following are 28 T cell receptor beta chains from one sample sequenced in a study of cytomegalovirus exposure and HLA in healthy donors. The PCR ran on 60 Vbeta and 13 Jbeta primers. The protocol was immunoSEQ multiplex PCR, while the TCRdb copy is restricted to in-frame clones and leaves out a portion. The sample carries about 130,000 clones, more than 80% recorded once. Sequenced input: PBMCs. Receptor source: a woman aged 25 to 45 in good health and CMV-seropositive.

This clone was detected once. The chain has TRBV30 and TRBJ1-5, with D possibly TRBD1 on 5 matching bases. Trimming pared 3 bases from V and 2 bases from J, leaving 14 bases between. The CDR3 loop spans 15 amino acids. Germline V gene sequence: CDR1 GTSNPN, CDR2 SVGIG (reference sequence). The CDR3 sequence is CAWRGPGGGNQPQHF. As DNA, the CDR3 is TGTGCCTGGAGGGGGCCTGGCGGGGGCAATCAGCCCCAGCATTTT.

The rearrangement joins TRBV27 to TRBJ2-7; 10 bases match TRBD2. CDR1 MNHEY and CDR2 SMNVEV come from the germline V gene (reference sequence). The V and J ends lost 5 bases and 0 bases, in that order; junction bases with no gene match: 16. The CDR3 is made up of 19 amino acids. The CDR3 here is CASSPTPVTSGFPSYEQYF. CDR3 coding DNA: TGTGCCAGCAGTCCAACCCCGGTGACTAGCGGGTTCCCCTCCTACGAGCAGTACTTC.

V is TRBV9 and J is TRBJ2-1, with 9 bases matching TRBD2. Germline assignment: CDR1 SGDLS and CDR2 YYNGEE. Unmatched junction bases numbered 1, after V lost 3 bases and J lost 0 bases. The CDR3 runs 15 residues. The CDR3 loop is CASSDSGSSYNEQFF. The CDR3, as DNA: TGTGCCAGCAGCGATAGCGGGAGCTCCTACAATGAGCAGTTCTTC.

The J gene is TRBJ1-5, the V gene TRBV18; D is possibly TRBD1 (6 bases). This CDR3 is built from 16 residues. Trimming shortened V by 3 bases and J by 2 bases, and 14 bases separated the two germline ends. The germline V gene has CDR1 KGHSH and CDR2 LQKENI. CDR3 residues: CASSPAGVIGNQPQHF. The CDR3 region has the DNA TGTGCCAGCTCACCGGCAGGGGTAATTGGCAATCAGCCCCAGCATTTT. Looking up the rest from reference TRBV18 and TRBJ1-5 gives the full variable domain: NAGVMQNPRHLVRRRGQEARLRCSPMKGHSHVYWYRQLPEEGLKFMVYLQKENIIDESGMPKERFSAEFPKEGPSILRIQQVVRGDSAAYFCASSPAGVIGNQPQHFGDGTRLSIL.

This chain connects TRBV5-4 to TRBJ2-7; D gene ambiguous. Looked up from germline, CDR1 is SGHNT and CDR2 is YYREEE (reference sequence). The CDR3 is made up of 14 amino acids. The germline V and J ends were trimmed by 3 bases and 0 bases, with 10 bases remaining between them. The CDR3: CASSSASDSYEQYF. The CDR3 DNA reads TGTGCCAGCAGCTCCGCCAGCGACTCCTACGAGCAGTACTTC.

This chain links TRBV6-5 with TRBJ2-7; TRBD1 matches 7 bases. The CDR3 has 16 amino acids. Germline V gene sequence: CDR1 MNHEY, CDR2 SVGAGI. The J segment lost 2 bases and the V segment lost 0 bases, leaving 7 bases of the junction unmatched. Here the CDR3 reads CASSYSPGQPAYEQYF. The CDR3 nucleotides read TGTGCCAGCAGTTACTCCCCGGGACAGCCAGCCTACGAGCAGTACTTC.

This clone was seen a single time. This chain links TRBV7-2 with TRBJ1-1; no reliable D call. Trimming cost V 1 base and J 3 bases, with 9 bases left between them. The V gene's germline CDR1 is SGHTA and CDR2 FQGNSA. CDR3 size: 14 residues. The CDR3 is CASSLGTPYTEAFF. CDR3 bases: TGTGCCAGCAGCTTAGGCACTCCTTACACTGAAGCTTTCTTT.

The gene calls are TRBV5-1 and TRBJ2-1; no clear D gene. V dropped 4 bases and J dropped 3 bases, with 11 bases sitting between them. The CDR3 runs to 14 residues. In germline, CDR1 is SGHRS, CDR2 YFSETQ. CDR3 protein: CASSEASDYNEQFF. In nucleotides, the CDR3 is TGCGCCAGCAGCGAGGCCTCGGACTACAATGAGCAGTTCTTC.

The chain recombines TRBV6-6 with TRBJ1-1; perhaps TRBD1 as D (5 bases). The V and J ends lost 1 base and 3 bases respectively, with 9 bases between them. The CDR3 has 14 amino acids. Germline CDR1 MNHNY, CDR2 SVGAGI (reference sequence). The CDR3 region is CASSYWGGDTEAFF. Written as DNA, the CDR3 is TGTGCCAGCAGTTACTGGGGAGGGGACACTGAAGCTTTCTTT.

The V gene is TRBV7-3, the J gene TRBJ1-1; D ambiguous. V was clipped by 4 bases and J by 3 bases, with 15 bases between them. The CDR3 is 15 amino acids. The germline gives CDR1 SGHTA, CDR2 FQGTGA. CDR3 sequence: CASSSTGWGDTEAFF. CDR3 DNA sequence: TGTGCCAGCAGCTCCACGGGGTGGGGAGACACTGAAGCTTTCTTT.

V and J are TRBV9 and TRBJ2-7; 11 nucleotides align to TRBD2. Germline CDR1 reads SGDLS; CDR2 reads YYNGEE. This CDR3 has 15 residues. J lost 2 bases, V lost 0 bases, and 1 base had no gene match. The CDR3 region has the DNA TGTGCCAGCAGCGTAGGACTAGCGGGAACCTACGAGCAGTACTTC. Its translation is CASSVGLAGTYEQYF.

Turning to this clone: The germline gene is not matched at one end of the junction; a read error may be the cause. V is TRBV7-7 and J is TRBJ2-1; 7 nucleotides align to TRBD2. The CDR3 consists of 15 residues. Germline V gene sequence: CDR1 SSHAT, CDR2 FNYEAQ (reference sequence). CDR3 nucleotides: TGTGCTAGCAGCTTAGAGAGCGGGATGTCTAGTGAGCAGTTCTTC. Its translation is CASSLESGMSSEQFF.

J is TRBJ2-3 and V is TRBV11-2; D is uncertain. This CDR3 comprises 12 residues. Deletions cut 1 base from V and 8 bases from J, with 7 bases between. The germline CDR1 and CDR2 sequences are SGHAT and FQNNGV. In nucleotides, the CDR3 is TGTGCCAGCAGCTTAGTACAGTCTACGCAGTATTTT. Encoded protein: CASSLVQSTQYF. Complete variable domain (other parts from reference TRBV11-2 and TRBJ2-3): EAGVAQSPRYKIIEKRQSVAFWCNPISGHATLYWYQQILGQGPKLLIQFQNNGVVDDSQLPKDRFSAERLKGVDSTLKIQPAKLEDSAVYLCASSLVQSTQYFGPGTRLTVL.

This rearrangement joins TRBV27 to TRBJ2-7, with TRBD1 matching over 10 bases. CDR3 length equals 17 residues. V shed 5 bases and J 3 bases; nucleotides not matched to a gene: 13. Germline assignment: CDR1 MNHEY and CDR2 SMNVEV (reference sequence). CDR3 in amino acids: CASSHPLPTGGGYEQYF. CDR3 coding DNA: TGTGCCAGCAGTCACCCCCTCCCGACAGGGGGCGGCTACGAGCAGTACTTC.

The V gene is TRBV7-9, the J gene TRBJ2-7, with D perhaps matching TRBD1 (5 bases). The CDR3 sequence is 13 residues long. Germline CDR1 and CDR2: SEHNR and FQNEAQ (reference sequence). V was trimmed by 6 bases and J by 5 bases, leaving 14 bases between them. CDR3 amino acids: CASSFTGYHEQYF. CDR3 nucleotide sequence: TGTGCCAGCAGTTTTACAGGTTACCACGAGCAGTACTTC.

The chain combines TRBV5-6 with TRBJ2-4; 8 bases line up with TRBD1. The CDR3 loop spans 18 amino acids. The V and J ends lost 4 bases and 1 base, in that order; junction bases with no gene match: 13. Germline loops: CDR1 SGHDT, CDR2 YYEEEE. CDR3 amino acids: CASSPGQVPYVAKNIQYF. The DNA of the CDR3 is TGTGCCAGCAGCCCGGGACAGGTACCCTATGTGGCCAAAAACATTCAGTACTTC.

The DNA for the CDR3 is TGCGCCAGCAGCTCCCCCCAGGCCACAGATACGCAGTATTTT. Residues: CASSSPQATDTQYF. The V gene is TRBV5-1, the J gene TRBJ2-3; no clear D. Between the trimmed V and J ends, which lost 3 bases and 2 bases, there was a span of 10 bases. CDR1 SGHRS and CDR2 YFSETQ come from the germline V gene. This CDR3 contains 14 residues. Full variable domain (outside the CDR3, taken from reference TRBV5-1 and TRBJ2-3): KAGVTQTPRYLIKTRGQQVTLSCSPISGHRSVSWYQQTPGQGLQFLFEYFSETQRNKGNFPGRFSGRQFSNSRSEMNVSTLELGDSALYLCASSSPQATDTQYFGPGTRLTVL.

The genes are TRBV2 and TRBJ2-1; D is possibly TRBD1 (5 bases). Germline V lookup: CDR1 SNHLY, CDR2 FYNNEI. The CDR3 extends over 12 amino acids. V lost 7 bases to trimming and J lost 5 bases, with 9 bases between them. The CDR3 loop is CASIPTDNEQFF. The CDR3 DNA reads as TGTGCCAGCATACCGACAGACAATGAGCAGTTCTTC.

The chain uses TRBV5-4 and TRBJ1-1; 8 nucleotides line up with TRBD1. CDR3 length equals 14 residues. The J segment lost 5 bases and the V segment lost 6 bases, leaving 9 bases of the junction unmatched. The germline V gene has CDR1 SGHNT and CDR2 YYREEE (reference sequence). The CDR3 protein is CASKRQGRETEAFF. CDR3 nucleotides: TGTGCCAGCAAACGACAGGGGAGGGAGACTGAAGCTTTCTTT.

J is TRBJ2-1 and V is TRBV5-1, with D possibly TRBD2 on 7 matching bases. The germline V gene has CDR1 SGHRS and CDR2 YFSETQ. The CDR3 has 17 residues. Trimming removed 3 bases at V and 3 bases at J, with 19 bases between. The CDR3 here is CASSSGRGADGYNEQFF. The CDR3 DNA sequence: TGCGCCAGCAGCTCGGGTCGGGGGGCAGATGGCTACAATGAGCAGTTCTTC. The whole variable domain, filled in from reference TRBV5-1 and TRBJ2-1, reads KAGVTQTPRYLIKTRGQQVTLSCSPISGHRSVSWYQQTPGQGLQFLFEYFSETQRNKGNFPGRFSGRQFSNSRSEMNVSTLELGDSALYLCASSSGRGADGYNEQFFGPGTRLTVL.

CDR3 region: CASRAGFEKLFF. The CDR3 coding sequence is TGTGCCAGCAGGGCAGGGTTTGAAAAACTGTTTTTT. The rearrangement links TRBV2 to TRBJ1-4; D may be TRBD1 (5 bases). Germline lookup yields CDR1 SNHLY and CDR2 FYNNEI. Trimming took off 6 bases at V and 7 bases at J, with 9 bases between the two ends. This CDR3 spans 12 amino acids.

The rearrangement uses TRBV28 and TRBJ2-1; D is uncertain. The germline CDR1 and CDR2 sequences are MDHEN and SYDVKM. V was trimmed by 3 bases and J by 6 bases, leaving 9 bases between them. CDR3 length: 13 residues. The CDR3 DNA sequence: TGTGCCAGCAGTTTCAGAGGTTTCAATGAGCAGTTCTTC. As protein: CASSFRGFNEQFF.

The rearrangement uses TRBV10-3 and TRBJ1-1; D is possibly TRBD1 (6 bases). This CDR3 comprises 14 residues. Germline CDR1 is ENHRY and CDR2 is SYGVKD. Trimming stripped 2 bases from V and 3 bases from J, with 10 bases between. In DNA form, the CDR3 reads TGTGCCATCAGTGAGACAGGGAGTGACACTGAAGCTTTCTTT. Its translation: CAISETGSDTEAFF.

This clone showed up just once. The chain links TRBV7-3 to TRBJ2-1; 11 bases map to TRBD2. The CDR3 has 15 amino acids. The V segment lost 2 bases and the J segment 11 bases; nucleotides outside the gene matches: 8. Germline CDR1 and CDR2: SGHTA and FQGTGA. DNA of the CDR3: TGTGCCAGCAGCTTAGGGGCCCTAGCGGGGGGTCAGCAGTTCTTC. Translating it yields CASSLGALAGGQQFF.

The rearrangement links TRBV4-2 to TRBJ2-2, with TRBD2 identical over 8 bases. Germline V gene data show CDR1 as LGHNA and CDR2 as YNFKEQ. The length of the CDR3 is 17 residues. Unmatched junction bases numbered 12, after V lost 4 bases and J lost 5 bases. The CDR3 nucleotides read TGTGCCAGCAGCCCAGCCGGGAGCGGGAGCTCAACCGGGGAGCTGTTTTTT. Its protein is CASSPAGSGSSTGELFF.

V usage is TRBV30 and J usage is TRBJ1-4, with 7 bases identical to TRBD1. There are 13 residues in the CDR3. CDR1 is GTSNPN and CDR2 is SVGIG in the germline V gene (reference sequence). Trimming took 2 bases from V and 8 from J; bases not matched to a gene: 5. The CDR3 is CAWSPQGMEKLFF. The CDR3 DNA follows: TGTGCCTGGAGTCCACAGGGGATGGAAAAACTGTTTTTT.

This rearrangement joins TRBV6-4 to TRBJ2-3; maybe TRBD2 (6 bases). CDR3 length equals 15 residues. Looked up from germline, CDR1 is MRHNA and CDR2 is SNTAGT. Between the trimmed V and J ends, which lost 0 bases and 1 base, there was a span of 8 bases. The CDR3 region has the DNA TGTGCCAGCAGTGACTCCGGCGGGGGCACAGATACGCAGTATTTT. It yields the protein CASSDSGGGTDTQYF.

Notes on this clone: The sample carries other DNA sequences with the same CDR3. This CDR3 is CASSLSTQETQYF. CDR3 nucleotide sequence: TGCGCCAGCAGCCTCTCGACACAAGAGACCCAGTACTTC. The chain recombines TRBV5-1 with TRBJ2-5; D is undetermined. This CDR3 spans 13 amino acids. Germline values: CDR1 SGHRS, CDR2 YFSETQ. With 4 bases removed from V and 2 bases from J, the gap between germline ends came to 9 bases.